This TCR beta chain was profiled in a study of control samples from healthy donors and cancer patients. This table comes from immunoSEQ multiplex PCR, and its TCRdb copy is limited to in-frame clones, with some not included. The sample has 90,000 to 110,000 clones; approximately 90% are singletons. Per germline, CDR1 LGHDT and CDR2 YNNKEL (reference sequence). Trimming removed 3 bases from V and 0 bases from J, with 20 bases in between. The CDR3 consists of 19 residues. This receptor was identified in a human donor in good health. The donor label of this sample is uncertain. The rearrangement links TRBV3-1 (or the pseudogene TRBV3-2) to TRBJ2-2, with a weak D call TRBD1 (6 bases). The specimen was blood. CDR3 DNA: TGTGCCAGCAGCCACCAGGCGGGCAGGGGCATATCGAACACCGGGGAGCTGTTTTTT. Its translation is CASSHQAGRGISNTGELFF.